The clone carrying this TCR beta chain was detected once. Its specificity is not known. From germline, CDR1 is LNHDA and CDR2 SQIVND (reference sequence). V lost 11 bases, J lost 11 bases, and 16 bases lay in between. CDR3 size: 11 residues. It was genomic DNA that served as the template for profiling TCR beta VDJ and CDR3. Using its own MiXCR run on the reads, TCRdb lists one record per CDR3 protein. This table holds some 190,000 distinct CDR3 sequences, 46% found once. This sample stems from a study of CD8+CD57+ T cells in acquired aplastic anemia. Study in general: DNA recovered from sorted CD4+ and CD8+ cells had a mean of approximately 3.5 ug. Study-level findings and limits: CD8+ Simpson's diversity in patients was not significantly different from that in controls. Roughly 27 sequences, all CD8+ CDR3, were shared between patients and controls.

J is TRBJ1-5 and V is TRBV19, with D perhaps TRBD1 (6 bases). This clonotype originated in a human donor in good health. Specimen: sorted CD4+, CD8+, or CD8+CD57+ T cells (not recorded which) from PBMCs. DNA of the CDR3: TGTGCCGGTCGCGAGGGGGTTACCCAGCATTTT. Translated, it gives CAGREGVTQHF. Together with reference TRBV19 and TRBJ1-5, the CDR3 gives the full variable domain: DGGITQSPKYLFRKEGQNVTLSCEQNLNHDAMYWYRQDPGQGLRLIYYSQIVNDFQKGDIAEGYSVSREKKESFPLTVTSAQKNPTAFYLCAGREGVTQHFGDGTRLSIL.